These T cell receptor beta chains were read from a single sample in a study of Ad26.COV2.S vaccination and SARS-CoV-2 variants. This table comes from immunoSEQ multiplex PCR, and its TCRdb copy is limited to in-frame clones, with some not included. The sample lists approximately 340,000 clones, approximately 85% seen once, with roughly 3.5% in the top ten. The sample was peripheral blood, taken in a trial of Ad26.COV2.S vaccine versus placebo. These TCRs come from a person between 18 and 65 years old who received the Ad26.COV2.S COVID-19 vaccine or a placebo. The CDR3 runs from the conserved cysteine through the conserved F or W. A D gene is named only where the DNA matches it firmly. The size field is filled for only some rows; it gives once, few, many or a size class.

D	V	size	J	DNA	CDR3
TRBD2	TRBV5-5	-	TRBJ2-1	TGTGCCAGCAGCCGGACTAGCGGGGGGCTCGATGAGCAGTTCTTC	CASSRTSGGLDEQFF
TRBD1	TRBV11-2	-	TRBJ1-6	TGTGCCAGCAACTCCATCCAGGGGGGCTCACCCCTCCACTTT	CASNSIQGGSPLHF
-	TRBV7-8	few	TRBJ2-5	TGTGCCAGCAGCCGGTACCAAGAGACCCAGTACTTC	CASSRYQETQYF
-	TRBV7-8	-	TRBJ1-1	TGTGCCAGCAGCTTAGGGTCTCGAGGGAGCACTGAAGCTTTCTTT	CASSLGSRGSTEAFF
TRBD1	TRBV27	-	TRBJ2-4	TGTGCCAGCAGTGGGACAGGGGACCTAGCCAAAAACATTCAGTACTTC	CASSGTGDLAKNIQYF
TRBD1	TRBV28	once	TRBJ2-6	TGTGCCAGCAGTTTACAGGGGGCCCTAAACGTCCTGACTTTC	CASSLQGALNVLTF
TRBD1	TRBV5-1	-	TRBJ2-5	TGCGCCAGCAGCCCCGGGACAGAGCAAGAGACCCAGTACTTC	CASSPGTEQETQYF
TRBD1	TRBV11-2	once	TRBJ2-2	TGTGCCAGCTATACCGCCGGAACAGGGGGCACCGGGGAGCTGTTTTTT	CASYTAGTGGTGELFF
-	TRBV28	-	TRBJ2-2	TGTGCCAGCAGTCAGAAAACAGGGTTCCTAGTAGGCGGGGAGCTGTTTTTT	CASSQKTGFLVGGELFF
TRBD2	TRBV29-1	-	TRBJ2-2	TGCAGCGGAGGACTAGCGTGGACCGGGGAGCTGTTTTTT	CSGGLAWTGELFF
-	TRBV7-9	-	TRBJ1-3	TGTGCCAGCAGCACTTCGGACGGGGGAGCGTCCACCATATATTTT	CASSTSDGGASTIYF
-	TRBV28	-	TRBJ1-3	TGTGCCAGCAGTTTGGCAGGGAGGGACACCATATATTTT	CASSLAGRDTIYF
TRBD2	TRBV6-5	-	TRBJ2-3	TGTGCCAGCAGTTACCAACTAGCGGCTAGCACAGATACGCAGTATTTT	CASSYQLAASTDTQYF
-	TRBV5-4	-	TRBJ2-5	TGTGCCAGCAGCTTGGTTGGCTTACAAGAGACCCAGTACTTC	CASSLVGLQETQYF
-	TRBV7-6	many	TRBJ1-2	TGTGCCATAAAATTGGGCTATGGCTACACCTTC	CAIKLGYGYTF
TRBD1	TRBV7-9	-	TRBJ1-4	TGTGCCAGCAGCTTAGATGGGACAGGGAGTGAAAAACTGTTTTTT	CASSLDGTGSEKLFF
TRBD1	TRBV13	once	TRBJ2-3	TGTGCCAGCAGCCCAGGCGAGGACAGGGTAGCAGATACGCAGTATTTT	CASSPGEDRVADTQYF
TRBD1	TRBV2	-	TRBJ1-2	TGTGCCAGCAGGGGGGACAGGGCCTATGGCTACACCTTC	CASRGDRAYGYTF
-	TRBV7-2	-	TRBJ1-5	TGTGCCAGCAGCTTAGTCGGGGCCCTGAGCAATCAGCCCCAGCATTTT	CASSLVGALSNQPQHF
-	TRBV7-9	-	TRBJ2-1	TGTGCCAGCAGCTTAGGGACAGCTATTTACAATGAGCAGTTCTTC	CASSLGTAIYNEQFF
-	TRBV4-1	-	TRBJ2-1	TGCGCCAGCAGCCAACCCAAGGGCGGAAGCTCCTACACTGAGCAGTTCTTC	CASSQPKGGSSYTEQFF
TRBD2	TRBV7-9	-	TRBJ2-1	TGTGCCAGCAGCGCGGGACTATTCTATTACAATGAGCAGTTCTTC	CASSAGLFYYNEQFF
-	TRBV9	-	TRBJ1-5	TGTGCCAGCAGCGTAGCAGGGACGAGCAATCAGCCCCAGCATTTT	CASSVAGTSNQPQHF
-	TRBV19	-	TRBJ1-1	TGTGCCAGTAGTATACTCGGAAACACTGAAGCTTTCTTT	CASSILGNTEAFF